This T cell receptor beta chain was recovered during a study of post-analysis software for immune sequencing data. Study in general: Progressive-relapsing, secondary progressive and relapsing-remitting multiple sclerosis were among the disease courses included.

Broader study findings: The normalized Chao1 diversity of multiple sclerosis patients was significantly lower than that of controls. TRBV5-6, TRBV5-1 and TRBV20-1 belonged to a set of a few TRBV segments that were more frequent in patients than controls.

Note on this clonotype: Antigen unknown.

The CDR3 has 18 amino acids. CDR1 is SGDLS and CDR2 is YYNGEE in the germline V gene. The V and J ends lost 0 bases and 3 bases, in that order; junction bases with no gene match: 8. TCR beta libraries were prepared from cDNA with unique molecular identifiers. It was from approximately 0.91 to 9.4 million T cells that roughly 0.5 million cDNA molecules came. TCRdb reprocessed the PCR reads with MiXCR, giving one entry per CDR3 protein. The data hold hundreds of thousands of distinct CDR3 sequences, with roughly 27% observed a single time. This chain uses TRBV9 with TRBJ2-3; 12 nucleotides align to TRBD2. The sequencing input was blood. The TCR sequence derives from a girl between 5 and 17 years old with multiple sclerosis. The CDR3 reads CASSVARLAGGQTDTQYF. The CDR3 nucleotides are TGTGCCAGCAGCGTAGCTAGGCTAGCGGGGGGGCAGACAGATACGCAGTATTTT.